The TCR beta chain described here comes from a study of cytomegalovirus exposure and HLA in healthy donors. The sample holds one count of this clone. CDR3 size: 14 residues. After removal of 3 bases from V and 0 bases from J, the junction contained 2 bases not matched to a gene. Germline CDR1 and CDR2: SGHDT and YYEEEE. The PCR used 60 Vbeta and 13 Jbeta primers. Repertoires were generated with immunoSEQ multiplex PCR, while TCRdb's copy carries only in-frame clones and drops some. The sample yields under 80,000 clones, about 80% seen once. V and J are TRBV5-6 and TRBJ1-2; TRBD1 aligns across 7 bases. The clonotype comes from a man aged 50-60 years in good health and CMV-seropositive. The specimen sequenced was PBMCs. The CDR3 protein is CASSWTGANYGYTF. The CDR3 DNA reads as TGTGCCAGCAGCTGGACAGGAGCTAACTATGGCTACACCTTC.